This T cell receptor (beta chain) was retrieved from a study of blood T cells in healthy people across ages. Primed by a sample-barcoded 5' primer and a J-beta primer mix, a second PCR proceeded for roughly 7 to 12 cycles. Using its own MiXCR run on the 5' RACE reads, TCRdb lists one record per CDR3 protein. The data contain about 970,000 distinct CDR3 sequences, just over 50% of them singletons. Germline CDR1 is MNHEY and CDR2 is SVGEGT. With 10 bases removed from V and 7 bases from J, the gap between germline ends came to 20 bases. This CDR3 is 14 amino acids long. This TCR derives from an older woman in good health. The rearrangement uses TRBV6-2 or TRBV6-3 and TRBJ2-1; D possibly corresponds to TRBD1 (6 bases). Material for sequencing was blood. CDR3 DNA: TGTGCCACAGTACGGGACATAGATTCTAATGAGCAGTTCTTC. Protein sequence: CATVRDIDSNEQFF.